Here is one TCR beta chain with its context. What it binds is unknown. An end of the junction differs from the germline gene, which may be a read error. The data were taken from a study of blood T cells in healthy people across ages. The CDR3 sequence is 14 residues long. Germline CDR1 and CDR2: MNHEY and SMNVEV (reference sequence). Study results and limitations: Long-lived donors carried more naive CD4+ cells and greater diversity than aged donors.

Then a second PCR, running about 6 to 12 cycles, was carried out with a sample-barcoded 5' primer and a J-beta primer mix. TCRdb redid the calling of the 5' RACE reads with MiXCR, one entry per CDR3 protein. The sample has about 830,000 distinct CDR3 sequences; roughly 64% are singletons. V and J are TRBV27 and TRBJ2-1, with 8 bases identical to TRBD2. The sequence derives from a man aged 30-40 years in good health. Sequencing was done on a sample of blood. CDR3 protein: CASSPSGGGNGQFF. For the CDR3, the DNA is TGTGCCAGCAGTCCCTCGGGGGGGGGCAATGGGCAGTTCTTC.